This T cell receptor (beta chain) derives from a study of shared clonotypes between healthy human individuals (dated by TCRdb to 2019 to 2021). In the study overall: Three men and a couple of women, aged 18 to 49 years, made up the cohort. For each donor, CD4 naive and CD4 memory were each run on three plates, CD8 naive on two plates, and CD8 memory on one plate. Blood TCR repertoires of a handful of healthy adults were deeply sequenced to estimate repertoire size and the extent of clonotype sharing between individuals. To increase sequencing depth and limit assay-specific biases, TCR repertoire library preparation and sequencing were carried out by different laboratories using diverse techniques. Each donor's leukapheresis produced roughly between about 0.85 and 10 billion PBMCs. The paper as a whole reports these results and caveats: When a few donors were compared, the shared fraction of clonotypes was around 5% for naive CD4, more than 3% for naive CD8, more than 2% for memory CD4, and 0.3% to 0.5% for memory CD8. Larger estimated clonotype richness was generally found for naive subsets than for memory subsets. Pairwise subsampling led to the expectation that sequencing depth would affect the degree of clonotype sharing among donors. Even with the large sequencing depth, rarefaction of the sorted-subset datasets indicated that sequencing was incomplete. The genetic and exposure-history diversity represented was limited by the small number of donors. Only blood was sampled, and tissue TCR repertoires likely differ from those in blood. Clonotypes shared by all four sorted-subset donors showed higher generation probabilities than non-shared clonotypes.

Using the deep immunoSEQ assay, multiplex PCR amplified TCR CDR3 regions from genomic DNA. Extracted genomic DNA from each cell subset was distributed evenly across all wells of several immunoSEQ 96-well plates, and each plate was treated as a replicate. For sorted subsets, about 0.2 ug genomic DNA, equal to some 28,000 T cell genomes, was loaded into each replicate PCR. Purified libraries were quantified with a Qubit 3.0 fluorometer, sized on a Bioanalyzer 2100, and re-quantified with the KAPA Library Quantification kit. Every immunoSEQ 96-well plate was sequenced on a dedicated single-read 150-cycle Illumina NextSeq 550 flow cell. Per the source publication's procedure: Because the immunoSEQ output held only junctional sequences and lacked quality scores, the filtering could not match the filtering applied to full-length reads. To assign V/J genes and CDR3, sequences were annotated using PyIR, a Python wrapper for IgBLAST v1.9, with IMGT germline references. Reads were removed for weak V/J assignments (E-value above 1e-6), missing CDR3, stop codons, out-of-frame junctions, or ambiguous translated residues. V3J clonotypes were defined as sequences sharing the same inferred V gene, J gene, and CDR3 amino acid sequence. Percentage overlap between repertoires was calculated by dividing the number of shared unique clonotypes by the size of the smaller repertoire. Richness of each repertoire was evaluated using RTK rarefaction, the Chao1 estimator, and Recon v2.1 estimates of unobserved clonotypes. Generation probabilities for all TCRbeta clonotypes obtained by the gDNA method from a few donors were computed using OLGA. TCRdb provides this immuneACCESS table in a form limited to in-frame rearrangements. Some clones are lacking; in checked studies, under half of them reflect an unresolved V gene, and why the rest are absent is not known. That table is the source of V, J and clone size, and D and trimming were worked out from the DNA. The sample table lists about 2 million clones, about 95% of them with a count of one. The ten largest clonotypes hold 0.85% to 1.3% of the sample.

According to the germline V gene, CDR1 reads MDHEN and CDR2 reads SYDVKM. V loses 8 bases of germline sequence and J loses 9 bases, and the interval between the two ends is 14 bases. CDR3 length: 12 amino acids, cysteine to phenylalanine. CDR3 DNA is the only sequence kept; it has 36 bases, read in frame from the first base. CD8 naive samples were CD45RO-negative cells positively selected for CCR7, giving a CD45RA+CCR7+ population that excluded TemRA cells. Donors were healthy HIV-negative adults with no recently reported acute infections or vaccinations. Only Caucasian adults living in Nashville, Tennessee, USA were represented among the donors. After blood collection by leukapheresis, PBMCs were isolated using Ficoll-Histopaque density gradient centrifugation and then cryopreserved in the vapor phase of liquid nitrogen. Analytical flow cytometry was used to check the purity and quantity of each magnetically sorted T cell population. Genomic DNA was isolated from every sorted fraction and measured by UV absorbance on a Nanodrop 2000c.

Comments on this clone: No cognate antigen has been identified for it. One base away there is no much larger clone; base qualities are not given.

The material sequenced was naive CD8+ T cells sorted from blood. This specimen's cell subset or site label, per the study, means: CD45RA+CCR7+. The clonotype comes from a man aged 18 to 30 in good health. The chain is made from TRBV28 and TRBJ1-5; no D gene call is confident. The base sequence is TGTGCCAGCCACCCGGCGTCCGGGCCCCAGCATTTT. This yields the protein CASHPASGPQHF.